Listed below are T cell receptor beta chains from one sample, sequenced in a study of blood T cell repertoires in COVID-19. Clones were read by immunoSEQ multiplex PCR, and TCRdb kept only the in-frame ones, dropping some. This sample has 150,000 to 200,000 clones, with 85% found just once. The sample consisted of peripheral blood. Receptor source: a human donor with acute or convalescent COVID-19. The donor label of this sample is uncertain. Each CDR3 is given with its conserved first and last residue. The D gene is left open where the match is weak. A row's size may be missing; if present it is once, few, many or a size class.

J gene | V gene | clone size | D gene | CDR3 protein | CDR3 DNA
TRBJ1-2 | TRBV13 | NA | TRBD1 | CASSSRQGAKGYTF | TGTGCCAGCAGCTCCCGACAGGGGGCAAAGGGCTACACCTTC
TRBJ2-1 | TRBV6-5 | NA | NA | CASSYSGAEPYNEQFF | TGTGCCAGCAGTTACTCGGGCGCCGAGCCCTACAATGAGCAGTTCTTC
TRBJ1-1 | TRBV7-9 | NA | NA | CASSLGLQGGRTEAFF | TGTGCCAGCAGCTTAGGTCTACAGGGTGGAAGGACTGAAGCTTTCTTT
TRBJ2-5 | TRBV30 | NA | NA | CAWAVGGGQETQYF | TGTGCCTGGGCGGTCGGGGGTGGACAAGAGACCCAGTACTTC
TRBJ1-4 | TRBV5-4 | NA | TRBD1 | CASSLGGQGKTNEKLFF | TGTGCCAGCAGCTTGGGGGGACAGGGGAAAACTAATGAAAAACTGTTTTTT
TRBJ1-1 | TRBV18 | NA | TRBD1 | CASSPRQDRGRYTEAFF | TGTGCCAGCTCACCACGGCAGGACAGGGGGCGGTACACTGAAGCTTTCTTT
TRBJ1-5 | TRBV16 | NA | NA | CASSRREEDLQHF | TGTGCCAGCAGTCGAAGGGAGGAGGACCTCCAGCATTTT
TRBJ1-2 | TRBV6-2/TRBV6-3 | NA | TRBD1 | CASSVGQSSSNYGYTF | TGTGCCAGCAGTGTGGGACAGAGTTCCTCTAACTATGGCTACACCTTC
TRBJ2-7 | TRBV3-1/TRBV3-2 | NA | TRBD1 | CASSQSAGTGFYEQYF | TGTGCCAGCAGCCAATCCGCCGGGACAGGCTTCTACGAGCAGTACTTC
TRBJ1-3 | TRBV24-1 | NA | NA | CATSAYSSLSGNTIYF | TGTGCCACCAGTGCGTACAGTTCACTCTCTGGAAACACCATATATTTT
TRBJ2-3 | TRBV7-3 | NA | TRBD2 | CASSLGTSGPTDTQYF | TGTGCCAGCAGCTTAGGGACTAGCGGCCCCACAGATACGCAGTATTTT
TRBJ1-2 | TRBV2 | once | NA | CASSATGRYGYTF | TGTGCCAGCAGTGCAACAGGGCGATATGGCTACACCTTC
TRBJ2-5 | TRBV5-1 | NA | NA | CASSRGVQETQYF | TGCGCCAGCAGCAGGGGTGTCCAAGAGACCCAGTACTTC
TRBJ2-5 | TRBV6-5 | NA | NA | CASSYGRDRRETQYF | TGTGCCAGCAGTTACGGGCGGGATAGGAGGGAGACCCAGTACTTC
TRBJ1-2 | TRBV18 | NA | NA | CASSSQGINYGYTF | TGTGCCAGCTCAAGTCAGGGAATTAACTATGGCTACACCTTC
TRBJ1-2 | TRBV18 | NA | NA | CASSPPAGNYGYTF | TGTGCCAGCTCACCACCGGCGGGAAACTATGGCTACACCTTC
TRBJ1-2 | TRBV5-5 | NA | TRBD1 | CASSWTETLSRQGGYTF | TGTGCCAGCAGCTGGACAGAGACACTCTCGCGACAGGGGGGCTACACCTTC
TRBJ1-3 | TRBV3-1/TRBV3-2 | NA | NA | CASSQPTATGNTIYF | TGTGCCAGCAGCCAGCCCACAGCAACTGGAAACACCATATATTTT
TRBJ1-4 | TRBV5-1 | NA | NA | CASSPNDLAATNEKLFF | TGCGCCAGCAGCCCGAATGATTTGGCAGCAACTAATGAAAAACTGTTTTTT
TRBJ1-6 | TRBV2 | NA | TRBD1 | CASTPRTGGNSPLHF | TGTGCCAGCACTCCCCGGACAGGAGGGAATTCACCCCTCCACTTT
TRBJ1-1 | TRBV19 | NA | TRBD1 | CASTPIRDRTLNTEAFF | TGTGCCAGTACCCCAATCCGGGACAGGACCTTGAACACTGAAGCTTTCTTT
TRBJ2-5 | TRBV15 | NA | TRBD1 | CATSKGGSGGAGWETQYF | TGTGCCACCAGCAAAGGGGGGTCAGGGGGCGCCGGATGGGAGACCCAGTACTTC
TRBJ1-1 | TRBV5-5 | NA | TRBD1 | CASRGENRGLNTEAFF | TGTGCCAGCCGGGGGGAGAACAGGGGGCTGAACACTGAAGCTTTCTTT
TRBJ1-1 | TRBV18 | NA | NA | CASSPPGAGNTEAFF | TGTGCCAGCTCACCACCGGGGGCGGGGAACACTGAAGCTTTCTTT
TRBJ1-3 | TRBV9 | NA | NA | CASSVAYRVDSGNTIYF | TGTGCCAGCAGCGTAGCATACAGGGTTGACTCTGGAAACACCATATATTTT
TRBJ1-2 | TRBV30 | NA | NA | CAWSVRGIGYTF | TGTGCCTGGAGTGTACGAGGGATTGGCTACACCTTC
TRBJ2-5 | TRBV3-1/TRBV3-2 | NA | TRBD2 | CASSQGTSGGARETQYF | TGTGCCAGCAGCCAAGGGACTAGCGGGGGGGCACGAGAGACCCAGTACTTC
TRBJ2-5 | TRBV3-1/TRBV3-2 | once | NA | CASSQLGGAETQYF | TGTGCCAGCAGCCAGCTTGGAGGTGCAGAGACCCAGTACTTC
TRBJ1-1 | TRBV15 | NA | NA | CATSRVGSPYTEAFF | TGTGCCACCAGCAGAGTAGGTAGCCCATACACTGAAGCTTTCTTT
TRBJ1-1 | TRBV5-1 | once | NA | CASSLAGPMNTEAFF | TGCGCCAGCAGCTTGGCAGGGCCTATGAACACTGAAGCTTTCTTT
TRBJ1-1 | TRBV10-2 | few | NA | CASSGDTGNTEAFF | TGCGCCAGCAGTGGTGACACGGGAAACACTGAAGCTTTCTTT
TRBJ2-2 | TRBV6-2/TRBV6-3 | NA | NA | CASSYSDKLVWDGELFF | TGTGCCAGCAGTTACTCGGATAAACTAGTTTGGGACGGGGAGCTGTTTTTT
TRBJ1-6 | TRBV5-4 | NA | NA | CASRDNRALNSPLHF | TGTGCCAGCAGAGATAACAGGGCCCTCAATTCACCCCTCCACTTT
TRBJ2-1 | TRBV7-3 | NA | NA | CASSVRRATYNEQFF | TGTGCCAGCAGCGTCAGGAGGGCCACCTACAATGAGCAGTTCTTC
TRBJ2-1 | TRBV15 | NA | TRBD1 | CATSRGGQGASYNEQFF | TGTGCCACCAGCAGAGGGGGGCAGGGGGCGTCCTACAATGAGCAGTTCTTC
TRBJ2-7 | TRBV27 | NA | NA | CASSFKDSTYEQYF | TGTGCCAGCAGTTTTAAGGACAGCACCTACGAGCAGTACTTC
TRBJ2-1 | TRBV19 | NA | NA | CASGEVPSSYNEQFF | TGTGCCAGTGGTGAGGTGCCCTCCTCCTACAATGAGCAGTTCTTC
TRBJ1-6 | TRBV10-2 | NA | TRBD1 | CASSERVTGLSPLHF | TGCGCCAGCAGTGAGCGTGTGACAGGGCTTTCACCCCTCCACTTT
TRBJ1-1 | TRBV4-3 | NA | TRBD1 | CASSHGTGGRTEAFF | TGCGCCAGCAGCCACGGGACAGGGGGTAGAACTGAAGCTTTCTTT
TRBJ1-6 | TRBV4-2 | NA | NA | CASSQDYRGGNSPLHF | TGTGCCAGCAGCCAAGATTACCGGGGAGGTAATTCACCCCTCCACTTT
TRBJ1-5 | TRBV2 | NA | TRBD1 | CASRGRTGVRDQPQHF | TGTGCCAGCAGAGGGAGGACAGGGGTTAGAGATCAGCCCCAGCATTTT
TRBJ1-6 | TRBV30 | NA | TRBD1 | CAYDSGTGPRGNSPLHF | TGTGCCTACGACTCGGGGACAGGGCCCCGGGGTAATTCACCCCTCCACTTT
TRBJ1-4 | TRBV3-1/TRBV3-2 | NA | TRBD1 | CASSLGTGGEKLFF | TGTGCCAGCAGCTTAGGGACAGGGGGTGAAAAACTGTTTTTT
TRBJ1-5 | TRBV6-2/TRBV6-3 | NA | TRBD1 | CASSLGGLSNQPQHF | TGTGCCAGCAGTTTAGGGGGCCTGAGCAATCAGCCCCAGCATTTT
TRBJ1-4 | TRBV18 | once | NA | CASSPDRNEKLFF | TGTGCCAGCTCACCCGACAGGAATGAAAAACTGTTTTTT
TRBJ1-6 | TRBV7-2 | once | NA | CASSLARDYSPLHF | TGTGCCAGCAGCTTAGCTAGGGACTATTCACCCCTCCACTTT
TRBJ1-4 | TRBV27 | NA | TRBD1 | CASSWNRGPNEKLFF | TGTGCCAGCAGTTGGAACAGGGGGCCTAATGAAAAACTGTTTTTT
TRBJ1-1 | TRBV6-1 | NA | NA | CASSEWGQGNTEAFF | TGTGCCAGCAGTGAGTGGGGGCAGGGGAACACTGAAGCTTTCTTT
TRBJ2-3 | TRBV19 | NA | TRBD1 | CASSKGQGSDTQYF | TGTGCCAGTAGTAAAGGACAGGGGTCAGATACGCAGTATTTT
TRBJ2-7 | TRBV10-1 | NA | NA | CASSESSGFGEQYF | TGCGCCAGCAGTGAGTCGAGCGGATTCGGAGAGCAGTACTTC
TRBJ1-4 | TRBV5-4 | NA | TRBD1 | CASSVNRGGNEKLFF | TGTGCCAGCAGCGTGAACAGGGGAGGTAATGAAAAACTGTTTTTT
TRBJ2-3 | TRBV4-3 | few | NA | CASSQDRVDTQYF | TGCGCCAGCAGCCAAGATCGGGTAGATACGCAGTATTTT
TRBJ1-2 | TRBV6-6 | NA | TRBD1 | CASSAGQGKEGYTF | TGTGCCAGCAGTGCCGGACAGGGAAAGGAGGGCTACACCTTC
TRBJ1-1 | TRBV6-5 | NA | TRBD1 | CASRRTGGRSTEAFF | TGTGCCAGCAGGAGGACAGGGGGAAGGAGCACTGAAGCTTTCTTT